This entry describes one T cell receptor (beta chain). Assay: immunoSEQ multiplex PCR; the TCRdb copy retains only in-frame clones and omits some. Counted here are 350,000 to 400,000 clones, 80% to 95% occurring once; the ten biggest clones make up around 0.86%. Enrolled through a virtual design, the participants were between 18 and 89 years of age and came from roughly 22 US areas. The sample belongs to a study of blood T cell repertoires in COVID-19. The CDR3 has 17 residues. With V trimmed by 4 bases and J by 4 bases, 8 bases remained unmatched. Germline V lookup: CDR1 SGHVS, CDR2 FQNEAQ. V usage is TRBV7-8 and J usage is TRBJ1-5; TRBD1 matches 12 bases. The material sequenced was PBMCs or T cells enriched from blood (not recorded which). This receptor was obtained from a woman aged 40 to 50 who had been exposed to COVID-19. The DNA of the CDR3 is TGTGCCAGCAGCTCCCCGGGGGACAGGGGGCGGAATCAGCCCCAGCATTTT. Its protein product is CASSSPGDRGRNQPQHF.